This TCR beta chain was obtained from a study of early T cells in non-severe SARS-CoV-2 infection. This clonotype was seen a few times. The V segment lost 6 bases and the J segment 1 base; nucleotides outside the gene matches: 6. The CDR3 loop spans 15 amino acids. Germline V gene sequence: CDR1 SNHLY, CDR2 FYNNEI. Attachment of unique molecular identifiers to individual cDNA molecules was performed. TCRdb reprocessed the 5' RACE reads with MiXCR, giving one entry per CDR3 protein. This sample yields 90,000 to 100,000 distinct CDR3 sequences, of which approximately 13% are seen a single time; approximately 2.3% belongs to the top ten.

The TCR was taken from an adult who was a healthcare worker with PCR-confirmed SARS-CoV-2 infection or an uninfected control (not recorded which). J is TRBJ2-7 and V is TRBV2; TRBD1 matches 10 bases. The sequenced material came from whole blood. This CDR3 is CASSRSGQGSYEQYF. For the CDR3, the DNA is TGTGCCAGCAGCCGATCGGGACAGGGGTCCTACGAGCAGTACTTC.